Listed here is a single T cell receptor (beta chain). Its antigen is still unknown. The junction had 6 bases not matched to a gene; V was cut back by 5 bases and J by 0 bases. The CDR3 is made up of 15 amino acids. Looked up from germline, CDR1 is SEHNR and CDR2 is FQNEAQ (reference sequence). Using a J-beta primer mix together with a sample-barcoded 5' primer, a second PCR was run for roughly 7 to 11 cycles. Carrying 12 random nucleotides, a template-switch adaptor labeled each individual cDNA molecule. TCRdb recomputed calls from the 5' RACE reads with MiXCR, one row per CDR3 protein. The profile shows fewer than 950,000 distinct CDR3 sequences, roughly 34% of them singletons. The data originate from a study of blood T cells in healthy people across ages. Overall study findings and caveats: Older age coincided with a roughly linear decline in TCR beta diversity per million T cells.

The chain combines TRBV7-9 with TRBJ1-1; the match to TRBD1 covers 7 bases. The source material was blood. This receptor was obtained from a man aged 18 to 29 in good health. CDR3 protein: CASSRPGQLNTEAFF. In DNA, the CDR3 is TGTGCCAGCAGCAGACCGGGACAGTTGAACACTGAAGCTTTCTTT.